These 11 T cell receptor beta chains were all obtained from the same sample, sequenced in a study of cytomegalovirus exposure and HLA in healthy donors. The PCR contained 60 Vbeta and 13 Jbeta primers. Using immunoSEQ multiplex PCR, the repertoire was profiled, and TCRdb retains in-frame clones only, with some absent. In the table there are over 95,000 clones, 70% to 80% of which are singletons. Material for sequencing was PBMCs. These receptor sequences come from a man aged 40-49 years in good health and CMV-seronegative.

The rearrangement links TRBV5-1 to TRBJ2-5; D unclear. V lost 0 bases, J lost 2 bases, and 5 bases lay in between. The CDR3 length is 13 residues. CDR1 and CDR2 from the germline V gene are SGHRS and YFSETQ. The CDR3 loop is CASSLALQETQYF. CDR3 sequence (DNA): TGCGCCAGCAGCTTGGCACTACAAGAGACCCAGTACTTC.

This clone is medium-sized by share. The chain has TRBV30 and TRBJ2-5; 8 positions match TRBD1. Germline V lookup: CDR1 GTSNPN, CDR2 SVGIG (reference sequence). The CDR3 runs 12 residues. The J segment lost 12 bases and the V segment lost 1 base, leaving 7 bases of the junction unmatched. CDR3 bases: TGTGCCTGGAGTGACACAGGGGGGAGTGAGTACTTC. Amino acids: CAWSDTGGSEYF.

This clone came up once. The chain links TRBV5-1 to TRBJ1-4; 9 positions match TRBD1. Germline V lookup: CDR1 SGHRS, CDR2 YFSETQ. The CDR3 totals 14 residues. The ends lost 2 bases at V and 5 bases at J; junction bases unmatched: 1. The CDR3 DNA is TGCGCCAGCAGCTTCGACAGGGGGAATGAAAAACTGTTTTTT. Translation: CASSFDRGNEKLFF.

J is TRBJ1-4 and V is TRBV7-6; no clear D. V lost 5 bases and J lost 0, with 16 bases in between. The CDR3 totals 17 residues. The V gene's germline CDR1 is SGHVS and CDR2 FNYEAQ. The CDR3 bases are TGTGCCAGCAGCCGCTGGCCGCCGGGAGCAACTAATGAAAAACTGTTTTTT. Translated: CASSRWPPGATNEKLFF. The full variable domain, with the rest looked up from reference TRBV7-6 and TRBJ1-4, is GAGVSQSPRYKVTKRGQDVALRCDPISGHVSLYWYRQALGQGPEFLTYFNYEAQQDKSGLPNDRFSAERPEGSISTLTIQRTEQRDSAMYRCASSRWPPGATNEKLFFGSGTQLSVL.

The CDR3 loop reads CASSPLGVNSGANVLTF. For the CDR3, the DNA is TGTGCCAGCTCACCCCTCGGGGTCAACTCTGGGGCCAACGTCCTGACTTTC. This chain joins TRBV18 and TRBJ2-6, with D possibly matching TRBD2 (5 bases). The CDR3 covers 17 residues. Germline CDR1 and CDR2: KGHSH and LQKENI. Deletions cut 3 bases from V and 0 bases from J, with 12 bases between.

The chain combines TRBV19 with TRBJ2-4; TRBD1 matches 8 bases. The V gene's germline CDR1 is LNHDA and CDR2 SQIVND (reference sequence). The CDR3 sequence is 16 residues long. Unmatched junction bases numbered 12, after V lost 6 bases and J lost 5 bases. CDR3 sequence: CASSSFGQGVENIQYF. The DNA of the CDR3 is TGTGCCAGTAGCTCCTTCGGACAGGGAGTGGAAAACATTCAGTACTTC.

V gene TRBV18 combines with J gene TRBJ2-7, with TRBD1 as a possible D gene (5 bases). The V gene's germline CDR1 is KGHSH and CDR2 LQKENI. The CDR3 is made up of 14 amino acids. Trimming removed 0 bases from V and 1 base from J, with 7 bases in between. The CDR3 sequence is CASSPPAGSYEQYF. CDR3 bases: TGTGCCAGCTCACCACCGGCAGGGTCCTACGAGCAGTACTTC.

This chain uses TRBV10-3 with TRBJ2-3, with D perhaps TRBD2 (7 bases). CDR1 ENHRY and CDR2 SYGVKD come from the germline V gene. This CDR3 has 12 residues. Trimming took off 7 bases at V and 6 bases at J, with 11 bases between the two ends. This CDR3 reads CAIKEGGDTQYF. Here the CDR3 DNA reads TGTGCCATCAAGGAGGGGGGGGATACGCAGTATTTT.

The gene calls are TRBV18 and TRBJ1-6; 7 bases are shared with TRBD1. The CDR3 sequence is 17 residues long. Germline-derived CDR1 and CDR2 are KGHSH and LQKENI. The J segment lost 9 bases and the V segment lost 0 bases, leaving 11 bases of the junction unmatched. CDR3 in amino acids: CASSPPREETGSSPLHF. The CDR3 nucleotides read TGTGCCAGCTCACCACCGAGGGAAGAGACAGGGTCTTCACCCCTCCACTTT.

This clone was found a few times. The chain employs TRBV10-2 and TRBJ2-7; 8 nucleotides align to TRBD2. CDR3 length: 15 amino acids. Germline assignment: CDR1 WSHSY and CDR2 SAAADI. With 6 bases clipped from V and 5 bases from J, the junction kept 12 bases outside the gene matches. The CDR3 bases are TGCGCCAGCAGGGCGGCGGGACTAGGGTACCACGAGCAGTACTTC. This gives the protein CASRAAGLGYHEQYF.

The sample holds a few counts of this clone. The chain has TRBV30 and TRBJ2-7; 8 nucleotides align to TRBD1. Germline values: CDR1 GTSNPN, CDR2 SVGIG (reference sequence). This CDR3 contains 15 residues. V lost 3 bases, J lost 7 bases, and 14 bases stayed unmatched. In nucleotides, the CDR3 is TGTGCCTGGAGCACCCTCCCCCAGGGGGCGGGAGAGCAGTACTTC. Protein product: CAWSTLPQGAGEQYF.